The 19 T cell receptor beta chains reported below all come from one sample, sequenced in a study of blood T cell repertoires in COVID-19. Repertoires were generated with immunoSEQ multiplex PCR, while TCRdb's copy carries only in-frame clones and drops some. This table has about 260,000 clones, roughly 86% appearing once. Sequenced material: peripheral blood. The receptors here all came from a man aged 40-50 years who had recovered from COVID-19.

V is TRBV5-4 and J is TRBJ1-2; D is ambiguous. In germline, CDR1 is SGHNT, CDR2 YYREEE (reference sequence). This CDR3 comprises 11 residues. Trimming pared 7 bases from V and 7 bases from J, leaving 11 bases between. The CDR3 loop is CASHSLGGYTF. DNA for the CDR3: TGTGCCAGCCACTCCCTAGGTGGCTACACCTTC.

This chain joins TRBV11-2 and TRBJ1-2, with D possibly being TRBD1 (5 bases). This CDR3 is built from 15 residues. Germline CDR1 reads SGHAT; CDR2 reads FQNNGV. V gave up 5 bases and J gave up 2 bases, with 15 bases separating them. CDR3 DNA sequence: TGTGCCAGCAGCCACCCCCGGACATCAAACTATGGCTACACCTTC. Amino acid sequence: CASSHPRTSNYGYTF.

The chain carries TRBV29-1 and TRBJ2-2; maybe TRBD1 (6 bases). Per the germline V gene, CDR1 is SQVTM and CDR2 is ANQGSEA. The CDR3 consists of 12 residues. Trimming shortened V by 8 bases and J by 6 bases, and 13 bases separated the two germline ends. In DNA form, the CDR3 reads TGCAGCTTTCAGAGACAGGCCGGGGAGCTGTTTTTT. Its translation is CSFQRQAGELFF.

The chain joins TRBV5-6 to TRBJ1-2; weak D call: TRBD1 (5 bases). There are 15 residues in the CDR3. Germline lookup yields CDR1 SGHDT and CDR2 YYEEEE. Trimming left V 4 bases short and J 7 bases short, with 20 bases between. The DNA of the CDR3 is TGTGCCAGCAGCGGACTACAAATCGGGAGGGGTGGCTACACCTTC. It translates to CASSGLQIGRGGYTF.

As for this clone: This sample includes further DNA sequences coding for the same CDR3. The CDR3 loop reads CASSFGGNEQFF. The DNA for the CDR3 is TGTGCCAGCAGCTTCGGGGGAAATGAGCAGTTCTTC. The genes are TRBV12-3 or TRBV12-4 and TRBJ2-1; possible D gene TRBD2, 6 bases. The CDR3 loop spans 12 amino acids. Trimming stripped 6 bases from V and 7 bases from J, with 10 bases between.

The V gene is TRBV27, the J gene TRBJ2-3; TRBD1 matches at 7 bases. The CDR3 has 18 amino acids. CDR1 and CDR2 (germline): MNHEY, SMNVEV (reference sequence). V lost 5 bases, J lost 1 base, and 15 bases stayed unmatched. The CDR3, as DNA: TGTGCCAGCAGTCCGCACCCCAATGACAGGGTAGGCACAGATACGCAGTATTTT. Translated: CASSPHPNDRVGTDTQYF.

The V call is TRBV3-1 (or the pseudogene TRBV3-2), the J call TRBJ1-3; TRBD1 might be the D (5 bases). Trimming stripped 2 bases from V and 2 bases from J, with 10 bases between. The CDR3 runs to 15 residues. Per germline, CDR1 LGHDT and CDR2 YNNKEL (reference sequence). The CDR3 reads CASSQYGGTGNTIYF. The CDR3 nucleotides are TGTGCCAGCAGCCAATATGGGGGGACTGGAAACACCATATATTTT.

This chain uses TRBV5-5 with TRBJ2-7, with 10 positions matching TRBD2. There are 15 residues in the CDR3. V lost 4 bases, J lost 3 bases, and 7 bases stayed unmatched. Germline V gives CDR1 SGHKS, CDR2 YYEKEE (reference sequence). In DNA, the CDR3 is TGTGCCAGCAGCGCCACCCCTAGCGGGAGCTACGAGCAGTACTTC. As protein: CASSATPSGSYEQYF.

The chain employs TRBV5-1 and TRBJ1-5, with a possible D match to TRBD1 (6 bases). The CDR3 spans 15 residues. The V and J ends lost 0 bases and 6 bases respectively, with 13 bases between them. Per the germline V gene, CDR1 is SGHRS and CDR2 is YFSETQ. CDR3 DNA: TGCGCCAGCAGCTTGGAGGGGGGGAAGAGTCAGCCCCAGCATTTT. It is translated as CASSLEGGKSQPQHF. Complete variable domain (other parts from reference TRBV5-1 and TRBJ1-5): KAGVTQTPRYLIKTRGQQVTLSCSPISGHRSVSWYQQTPGQGLQFLFEYFSETQRNKGNFPGRFSGRQFSNSRSEMNVSTLELGDSALYLCASSLEGGKSQPQHFGDGTRLSIL.

This chain uses TRBV7-2 with TRBJ1-2, with TRBD1 identical over 7 bases. Unmatched junction bases numbered 14, after V lost 5 bases and J lost 8 bases. This CDR3 is built from 15 residues. Germline V gives CDR1 SGHTA, CDR2 FQGNSA. The CDR3 coding sequence is TGTGCCAGCAGCGAATTCACAGGGGAGGAATCAGGCTACACCTTC. Protein product: CASSEFTGEESGYTF.

The genes are TRBV5-6 and TRBJ2-7; D possibly corresponds to TRBD1 (5 bases). Trimming cost V 0 bases and J 0 bases, with 13 bases left between them. CDR3 length equals 16 residues. CDR1 SGHDT and CDR2 YYEEEE come from the germline V gene. As DNA, the CDR3 is TGTGCCAGCAGCTTGGCTATCAGGGTCAGCTCCTACGAGCAGTACTTC. Translated, it gives CASSLAIRVSSYEQYF.

The rearrangement links TRBV11-2 to TRBJ2-2; 7 nucleotides match TRBD2. Per the germline V gene, CDR1 is SGHAT and CDR2 is FQNNGV. The CDR3 totals 14 residues. With 5 bases clipped from V and 7 bases from J, the junction kept 7 bases outside the gene matches. The CDR3 here is CASSIGTMGGELFF. Written as DNA, the CDR3 is TGTGCCAGCAGCATAGGGACTATGGGCGGGGAGCTGTTTTTT.

The gene calls are TRBV21-1 and TRBJ2-7; the table's D call, TRBD2, was not checked against the DNA. TRBV21-1 is a recognized pseudogene. The CDR3 covers 12 residues. CDR3 loop: CASSNGSYEQYF. CDR3 nucleotides: TGTGCCAGCAGCAACGGGTCGTACGAGCAGTACTTC.

The genes are TRBV7-6 and TRBJ2-5; possibly TRBD1 for D (6 bases). The germline gives CDR1 SGHVS, CDR2 FNYEAQ. V was cut by 6 bases and J by 5 bases, with 19 bases left in between. The CDR3 spans 15 residues. CDR3 amino acids: CASSELVARGETQYF. The CDR3, as DNA: TGTGCCAGCAGTGAACTAGTGGCCAGGGGTGAGACCCAGTACTTC.

The gene calls are TRBV4-1 and TRBJ2-6; D gene unclear. Trimming took 0 bases from V and 0 from J, leaving 15 bases between them. The length of the CDR3 is 19 residues. CDR1 is MGHRA and CDR2 is YSYEKL in the germline V gene. CDR3 loop: CASSQEAGMVSSGANVLTF. DNA of the CDR3: TGCGCCAGCAGCCAAGAAGCAGGTATGGTGAGCTCTGGGGCCAACGTCCTGACTTTC.

In its sample, this clone was seen once. V gene TRBV7-9 combines with J gene TRBJ2-3; D gene uncertain. The V gene lost 3 bases and the J gene lost 7 bases, with 17 bases spanning the gap. Germline CDR1 is SEHNR and CDR2 is FQNEAQ (reference sequence). CDR3 length: 15 residues. CDR3 nucleotides: TGTGCCAGCAGCTTGATGCCGGGTTTAGGTCATACGCAGTATTTT. It specifies CASSLMPGLGHTQYF.

The chain has TRBV10-3 and TRBJ2-1, with TRBD2 matching over 15 bases. This CDR3 is 16 amino acids long. The ends lost 6 bases at V and 1 base at J; junction bases unmatched: 1. Germline loops: CDR1 ENHRY, CDR2 SYGVKD. CDR3 in amino acids: CAIRGTSGRSYNEQFF. The CDR3 DNA reads TGTGCCATCAGAGGGACTAGCGGGAGGTCCTACAATGAGCAGTTCTTC.

DNA of the CDR3: TGTGCCAGCAGCTTAGGTGTAGCGGACAATGAGCAGTTCTTC. Its protein is CASSLGVADNEQFF. This chain links TRBV11-2 with TRBJ2-1, with TRBD2 as a possible D gene (6 bases). Germline V lookup: CDR1 SGHAT, CDR2 FQNNGV. The CDR3 totals 14 residues. V was trimmed by 1 base and J by 5 bases, leaving 9 bases between them.

The chain joins TRBV5-1 to TRBJ2-7, with D possibly being TRBD2 (6 bases). Trimming left V 5 bases short and J 2 bases short, with 11 bases between. This CDR3 spans 13 amino acids. Looked up from germline, CDR1 is SGHRS and CDR2 is YFSETQ. CDR3 sequence (DNA): TGCGCCAGCAGGCGGGGACCCACCTACGAGCAGTACTTC. It codes for CASRRGPTYEQYF. Using reference TRBV5-1 and TRBJ2-7 for the parts outside the CDR3, the full variable domain is KAGVTQTPRYLIKTRGQQVTLSCSPISGHRSVSWYQQTPGQGLQFLFEYFSETQRNKGNFPGRFSGRQFSNSRSEMNVSTLELGDSALYLCASRRGPTYEQYFGPGTRLTVT.